A selection of T cell receptor beta chains follows, all from one sample in a study of T cell responses to AZD1222 COVID-19 vaccine. Sequencing was performed with immunoSEQ multiplex PCR; in TCRdb, only in-frame clones are kept and a portion is missing. Of approximately 120,000 clones listed, around 85% are singletons. The sequencing here drew on peripheral blood, taken 28 days after the second AZD1222 dose. The receptor source for this set is an adult who received the AZD1222 COVID-19 vaccine. The CDR3 runs from the conserved cysteine through the conserved F or W. The D gene is left open where the match is weak. Clone sizes are given selectively: once, few, many, or a class where the clone is expanded.

clone_size	d_call	v_call	j_call	cdr3_length	cdr3_aa	cdr3_nt
once	TRBD1	TRBV7-2	TRBJ2-1	15	CASSVTGVAYNEQFF	TGTGCCAGCAGCGTCACAGGGGTGGCCTACAATGAGCAGTTCTTC
few	.	TRBV28	TRBJ2-6	18	CASSLWDIGSSGANVLTF	TGTGCCAGCAGCCTCTGGGACATCGGGAGCTCTGGGGCCAACGTCCTGACTTTC
once	.	TRBV7-9	TRBJ1-6	14	CASSRGQANSPLHF	TGTGCCAGCAGCCGGGGACAAGCAAATTCACCCCTCCACTTT
.	TRBD2	TRBV24-1	TRBJ2-5	16	CATSVTSGGARETQYF	TGTGCCACCAGTGTGACTAGCGGGGGGGCCAGAGAGACCCAGTACTTC
.	.	TRBV6-5	TRBJ2-7	15	CASSKPGPGAREQYF	TGTGCCAGCAGTAAGCCGGGACCTGGGGCGAGGGAGCAGTACTTC
.	TRBD1	TRBV2	TRBJ1-4	14	CASSTDRVREKLFF	TGTGCCAGCAGTACCGACAGGGTGCGAGAAAAACTGTTTTTT
.	.	TRBV5-1	TRBJ2-7	14	CASSFVSVLYEQYF	TGCGCCAGCAGCTTTGTTTCGGTTCTCTACGAGCAGTACTTC
.	.	TRBV30	TRBJ1-6	13	CAWTGRGGSPLHF	TGTGCCTGGACAGGGAGGGGTGGTTCACCCCTCCACTTT
.	TRBD1	TRBV12-3/TRBV12-4	TRBJ2-1	12	CASSGDRVPRFF	TGTGCCAGCAGTGGGGACAGGGTCCCGCGGTTCTTC
.	TRBD1	TRBV4-1	TRBJ1-5	15	CASSQLTGENQPQHF	TGCGCCAGCAGCCAACTTACAGGGGAAAATCAGCCCCAGCATTTT
.	TRBD1	TRBV5-1	TRBJ1-3	17	CASSLSSQGDRRNTIYF	TGCGCCAGCAGCTTGTCATCACAGGGGGACCGGAGAAACACCATATATTTT
once	TRBD2	TRBV3-1/TRBV3-2	TRBJ2-3	17	CASSQDPTSGPTDTQYF	TGTGCCAGCAGCCAAGATCCGACTAGCGGCCCCACAGATACGCAGTATTTT
.	TRBD1	TRBV5-6	TRBJ1-2	15	CASSYAGTGYEGYTF	TGTGCCAGCAGCTACGCCGGGACAGGGTACGAAGGCTACACCTTC
.	TRBD1	TRBV5-1	TRBJ2-6	17	CASSVTGATSGANVLTF	TGCGCCAGCAGCGTGACAGGGGCGACGTCTGGGGCCAACGTCCTGACTTTC
.	TRBD2	TRBV28	TRBJ2-3	21	CASSTSPGLAGGPAFTDTQYF	TGTGCCAGCTCAACCTCCCCGGGACTAGCGGGGGGGCCCGCTTTCACAGATACGCAGTATTTT
.	.	TRBV7-2	TRBJ1-5	13	CASSYLSNQPQHF	TGTGCCAGCAGCTATCTTAGCAATCAGCCCCAGCATTTT
.	.	TRBV18	TRBJ1-4	15	CASSPRDPPVEKLFF	TGTGCCAGCTCGCCCCGGGATCCCCCGGTAGAAAAACTGTTTTTT
.	.	TRBV9	TRBJ1-2	15	CASSGLRDFRVGYTF	TGTGCCAGCAGCGGCCTGAGGGATTTTAGAGTTGGCTACACCTTC
.	TRBD1	TRBV5-8	TRBJ2-7	15	CASRRDPGTEYEQYF	TGTGCCAGCAGGAGGGATCCCGGGACAGAATACGAGCAGTACTTC
once	TRBD1	TRBV7-6	TRBJ1-5	20	CASSSQVAGQGYVSNQPQHF	TGTGCCAGCAGCTCCCAAGTAGCGGGACAGGGTTATGTGAGCAATCAGCCCCAGCATTTT
.	.	TRBV28	TRBJ1-1	12	CASSLSDREAFF	TGTGCCAGCAGTTTATCAGACAGGGAAGCTTTCTTT
few	.	TRBV29-1	TRBJ1-1	13	CSVISNGVTEAFF	TGCAGCGTTATTTCCAACGGGGTCACTGAAGCTTTCTTT
.	.	TRBV6-4	TRBJ1-1	16	CASSANLGLLNTEAFF	TGTGCCAGCAGTGCAAACCTCGGACTATTGAACACTGAAGCTTTCTTT
few	TRBD1	TRBV4-1	TRBJ2-7	20	CASSQWGRGPFRTGGSEQYF	TGCGCCAGCAGCCAGTGGGGACGAGGGCCCTTCAGGACAGGGGGCTCCGAGCAGTACTTC